Below are 30 T cell receptor beta chains sequenced from a single sample in a study of human T cells and chemical hapten exposure. Noted time point: patch test 1, 2 weeks after DPC sensitization. The treatment was: therapeutic diphenylcyclopropenone sensitization with weekly scalp DPC. TCRdb fed the RACE reads into MiXCR, producing one record per CDR3 protein. Here the sample spans more than 65,000 distinct CDR3 sequences, about a tenth being singletons. The source was whole blood, collected in connection with sensitization to the hapten diphenylcyclopropenone (DPC). Source of these receptors: a woman aged 50 to 60 with alopecia areata. Some clones in this sample may be carry-over from other donors' samples.

This clonotype turned up a few times. J is TRBJ2-1 and V is TRBV6-6; D remains unclear. The V gene's germline CDR1 is MNHNY and CDR2 SVGAGI (reference sequence). The germline V and J ends were trimmed by 2 bases and 9 bases, with 5 bases remaining between them. The CDR3 has 11 amino acids. CDR3 amino acids: CASSYDGEQFF. As DNA, the CDR3 is TGTGCCAGCAGTTACGACGGTGAGCAGTTCTTC.

V is TRBV2 and J is TRBJ1-2; D ambiguous. The length of the CDR3 is 11 residues. The germline V gene encodes CDR1 SNHLY and CDR2 FYNNEI. V lost 8 bases, J lost 2 bases, and 6 bases lay in between. The CDR3 nucleotides read TGTGCCAGCGACGGAAACTATGGCTACACCTTC. Translating gives CASDGNYGYTF.

This clonotype was picked up a small number of times. J is TRBJ2-3 and V is TRBV4-3; unclear D gene. V lost 0 bases and J 6 bases, leaving 4 bases between the germline ends. This CDR3 is 12 amino acids long. Germline V lookup: CDR1 LGHNA, CDR2 YSLEER. Here the CDR3 reads CASSQDGDTQYF. CDR3 DNA: TGCGCCAGCAGCCAAGACGGTGATACGCAGTATTTT.

The gene calls are TRBV12-3 or TRBV12-4 and TRBJ2-5, with D perhaps matching TRBD2 (6 bases). V was cut by 3 bases and J by 2 bases, with 10 bases left in between. The length of the CDR3 is 14 residues. The CDR3 DNA reads TGTGCCAGCAGTTTTCACGCGGGACAAGAGACCCAGTACTTC. Its translation: CASSFHAGQETQYF.

The rearrangement uses TRBV6-6 and TRBJ2-7; D not certain. CDR1 and CDR2 from the germline V gene are MNHNY and SVGAGI (reference sequence). CDR3 length: 14 residues. The V end was cut by 5 bases, the J end by 1 base, with 12 bases between. In nucleotides, the CDR3 is TGTGCCAGCAGTCGTGACCTACTATCCTACGAGCAGTACTTC. Protein: CASSRDLLSYEQYF.

Ten or more counts support this clonotype. The chain employs TRBV2 and TRBJ2-5; D not certain. The germline V gene has CDR1 SNHLY and CDR2 FYNNEI. V lost 4 bases to trimming and J lost 3 bases, with 3 bases between them. The CDR3 covers 11 residues. The CDR3 sequence: CASSVKETQYF. The CDR3 DNA reads as TGTGCCAGCAGTGTAAAAGAGACCCAGTACTTC.

This clonotype was detected a few times. The chain has TRBV29-1 and TRBJ2-1, with TRBD1 matching over 8 bases. V lost 6 bases to trimming and J lost 11 bases; unmatched junction nucleotides: 9. The CDR3 contains 12 residues. Germline lookup yields CDR1 SQVTM and CDR2 ANQGSEA. The CDR3 here is CSVGTGPPQQFF. The CDR3 bases are TGCAGCGTCGGGACAGGCCCTCCCCAGCAGTTCTTC.

This clonotype was seen a handful of times. The V gene is TRBV24-1, the J gene TRBJ2-1; 7 nucleotides agree with TRBD2. The CDR3 loop spans 16 amino acids. V was clipped by 4 bases and J by 2 bases; unmatched bases: 7. Per germline, CDR1 KGHDR and CDR2 SFDVKD. The CDR3 coding sequence is TGTGCCACCAGTGACCCCGATCTAGCGGCCTACAATGAGCAGTTCTTC. Its translation is CATSDPDLAAYNEQFF.

Comment on this clonotype: Germline is not matched at one junction end, which may reflect a read error. The V and J genes are TRBV30 and TRBJ1-2; D gene unclear. Looked up from germline, CDR1 is GTSNPN and CDR2 is SVGIG (reference sequence). This CDR3 contains 13 residues. CDR3 coding DNA: TGTGCCCGGAGTGTCGGACGGATTAATGGCTACACCTTC. As protein: CARSVGRINGYTF.

This clonotype has ten or more counts. The rearrangement uses TRBV3-1 and TRBJ2-1; 12 bases line up with TRBD2. The germline gives CDR1 LGHDT, CDR2 YNNKEL (reference sequence). This CDR3 has 14 amino acids. V lost 6 bases, J lost 7 bases, and 4 bases stayed unmatched. The CDR3: CASRLAGGNNEQFF. The CDR3 DNA is TGTGCCAGCAGGCTAGCGGGAGGGAATAATGAGCAGTTCTTC.

The V call is TRBV28, the J call TRBJ1-5; D not resolved. Germline V CDR1 and CDR2: MDHEN, SYDVKM. V was trimmed by 7 bases and J by 6 bases, leaving 16 bases between them. This CDR3 spans 14 amino acids. CDR3: CASKPAVQAQPQHF. CDR3 coding DNA: TGTGCCAGCAAACCGGCCGTTCAAGCTCAGCCCCAGCATTTT.

At least ten counts were recorded for this clonotype. This chain links TRBV7-9 with TRBJ2-3; D not certain. The CDR3 is 14 amino acids. CDR1 is SEHNR and CDR2 is FQNEAQ in the germline V gene (reference sequence). The ends were cut back, 0 bases at V and 5 bases at J, with 9 bases in the middle. The CDR3, as DNA: TGTGCCAGCAGCTTAGCCGTGGCCGGAGATACGCAGTATTTT. Its translation is CASSLAVAGDTQYF.

This clonotype was seen more than once but under ten times. V is TRBV3-1 and J is TRBJ2-3; D may be TRBD1 or TRBD2 (5 bases each). The V end lost 0 bases, the J end lost 3 bases, and 10 bases lay between the germline ends. Germline CDR1 reads LGHDT; CDR2 reads YNNKEL (reference sequence). CDR3 length: 15 residues. The CDR3 here is CASSQEGTGTDTQYF. The CDR3 coding sequence is TGTGCCAGCAGCCAAGAAGGGACGGGGACAGATACGCAGTATTTT.

This clonotype was detected only a few times. The V gene is TRBV20-1, the J gene TRBJ2-7; 13 bases are shared with TRBD2. CDR1 is DFQATT, CDR2 SNEGSKA, per germline (reference sequence). This CDR3 region has 14 residues. With 6 bases clipped from V and 4 bases from J, the junction kept 6 bases outside the gene matches. The CDR3 DNA follows: TGCAGTGCAACTGCGGGACTAGCGGGATACGAGCAGTACTTC. Translated: CSATAGLAGYEQYF.

The J gene is TRBJ2-1, the V gene TRBV7-3; TRBD2 agrees at 7 bases. CDR1 is SGHTA and CDR2 is FQGTGA in the germline V gene. CDR3 size: 14 residues. The trim removed 6 bases at V and 6 bases at J, leaving 8 bases unmatched. Written as DNA, the CDR3 is TGTGCCAGCAGGCTTGGCGGGAGTGTCAATGAGCAGTTCTTC. Translated, it gives CASRLGGSVNEQFF.

This clonotype was observed a few times. The chain couples TRBV2 to TRBJ1-5; D gene ambiguous. Deletions cut 2 bases from V and 4 bases from J, with 9 bases between. Germline CDR1 reads SNHLY; CDR2 reads FYNNEI. This CDR3 spans 14 amino acids. CDR3 nucleotides: TGTGCCAGCAGTGAACGGCTACCGAATCAGCCCCAGCATTTT. This gives the protein CASSERLPNQPQHF.

This clonotype was detected a few times. The gene calls are TRBV28 and TRBJ1-1; D might be TRBD1 (6 bases). The CDR3 totals 13 residues. The V and J ends lost 5 bases and 4 bases respectively, with 11 bases between them. The V gene's germline CDR1 is MDHEN and CDR2 SYDVKM. The DNA for the CDR3 is TGTGCCAGCAGTACAGGACAGATCACTGAAGCTTTCTTT. The encoded protein is CASSTGQITEAFF.

V is TRBV6-2 or TRBV6-3 and J is TRBJ2-1, with TRBD1 identical over 7 bases. Germline CDR1 and CDR2: MNHEY and SVGEGT. The CDR3 runs 15 residues. The V gene end was trimmed by 0 bases and the J gene end by 3 bases; junction bases not matched to a gene: 2. The CDR3 region is CASSYSRDSYNEQFF. The CDR3 nucleotides read TGTGCCAGCAGTTACTCACGGGACAGCTACAATGAGCAGTTCTTC.

This clonotype occurred a few times. The chain joins TRBV6-5 to TRBJ2-7; perhaps D is TRBD1 or TRBD2 (6 bases each). Looked up from germline, CDR1 is MNHEY and CDR2 is SVGAGI. The CDR3 is made up of 14 amino acids. V was trimmed by 2 bases and J by 5 bases, leaving 13 bases between them. Here the CDR3 reads CASSYGVGGHEQYF. The CDR3 bases are TGTGCCAGCAGTTACGGAGTCGGGGGCCACGAGCAGTACTTC.

This chain uses TRBV6-6 with TRBJ2-1, with 9 bases fitting TRBD1. This CDR3 has 16 residues. CDR1 and CDR2 (germline): MNHNY, SVGAGI (reference sequence). J was trimmed by 9 bases and V by 0 bases; bases with no gene match: 9. The CDR3 is CASSYSLGTGRGEQFF. The CDR3 DNA reads as TGTGCCAGCAGTTACTCCCTCGGGACAGGGAGGGGTGAGCAGTTCTTC.

The rearrangement uses TRBV5-1 and TRBJ2-2; TRBD2 matches at 8 bases. Germline CDR1 and CDR2: SGHRS and YFSETQ. With V trimmed by 5 bases and J by 6 bases, 9 bases remained unmatched. This CDR3 contains 15 residues. CDR3 in DNA: TGCGCCAGCAGGCAGGGACTAGAGGCCGCCGGGGAGCTGTTTTTT. This encodes CASRQGLEAAGELFF.

This clonotype was seen a handful of times. J is TRBJ1-1 and V is TRBV29-1; D is undetermined. This CDR3 region has 11 residues. V gave up 8 bases and J gave up 2 bases, with 9 bases separating them. Germline values: CDR1 SQVTM, CDR2 ANQGSEA. DNA for the CDR3: TGCAGCCACGCTTCAAACACTGAAGCTTTCTTT. This sequence encodes CSHASNTEAFF.

This clonotype has ten or more counts. V is TRBV7-2 and J is TRBJ1-6; D unclear. Trimming removed 4 bases at V and 13 bases at J, with 14 bases between. The CDR3 consists of 13 residues. Germline CDR1 is SGHTA and CDR2 is FQGNSA. This CDR3 reads CASSSSPVRPLHF. CDR3 DNA: TGTGCCAGCAGCTCGAGCCCCGTTAGGCCCCTCCACTTT.

The gene calls are TRBV5-1 and TRBJ1-1; TRBD1 might be the D (6 bases). With 0 bases removed from V and 6 bases from J, the gap between germline ends came to 12 bases. Germline lookup yields CDR1 SGHRS and CDR2 YFSETQ. CDR3 length equals 14 residues. The CDR3 is CASSLEGGMAEAFF. The CDR3 nucleotides are TGCGCCAGCAGCTTGGAGGGGGGCATGGCTGAAGCTTTCTTT.

This chain uses TRBV9 with TRBJ2-7; 9 positions match TRBD1. V trimming: 4 bases; J trimming: 3 bases; junction bases outside the gene matches: 5. The CDR3 sequence is 14 residues long. Per the germline V gene, CDR1 is SGDLS and CDR2 is YYNGEE. The CDR3 protein is CASSPTGGYYEQYF. For the CDR3, the DNA is TGTGCCAGCAGCCCGACAGGGGGTTACTACGAGCAGTACTTC.

The chain combines TRBV6-1 with TRBJ1-4; the D gene is possibly TRBD1 (6 bases). CDR1 and CDR2 from the germline V gene are MNHNS and SASEGT. There are 14 residues in the CDR3. Trimming pared 4 bases from V and 5 bases from J, leaving 11 bases between. The DNA of the CDR3 is TGTGCCAGCAGTGCAGAGGGGGGGAATGAAAAACTGTTTTTT. Translating it yields CASSAEGGNEKLFF.

This clonotype appeared many times. The chain carries TRBV16 and TRBJ1-5, with D tentatively TRBD1 (5 bases). With 0 bases removed from V and 11 bases from J, the gap between germline ends came to 17 bases. Looked up from germline, CDR1 is KGHSY and CDR2 is FQNENV. The CDR3 is 15 residues long. The CDR3 DNA reads as TGTGCCAGCAGCCAATCGGGCCAGGGAAGGCGGACCCAGCATTTT. It specifies CASSQSGQGRRTQHF.

This clonotype has a single count. CDR3 protein: CASRPSGRAREQYF. The CDR3 region has the DNA TGTGCCAGCAGACCTAGCGGGAGGGCCAGGGAGCAGTACTTC. The chain couples TRBV12-3 or TRBV12-4 to TRBJ2-7; 12 positions match TRBD2. CDR3 length equals 14 residues. The V gene end was trimmed by 6 bases and the J gene end by 7 bases; junction bases not matched to a gene: 7.

In this sample, this clonotype turned up a few times. V is TRBV9 and J is TRBJ1-1; possibly TRBD1 for D (5 bases). The ends were cut back, 4 bases at V and 2 bases at J, with 15 bases in the middle. There are 15 residues in the CDR3. Per the germline V gene, CDR1 is SGDLS and CDR2 is YYNGEE. CDR3 bases: TGTGCCAGCAGCCCCCGTGGGGGGGTAAACACTGAAGCTTTCTTT. Translating it yields CASSPRGGVNTEAFF.

This clonotype was counted a few times. The chain carries TRBV2 and TRBJ2-3; possibly TRBD2 for D (6 bases). Germline CDR1 SNHLY, CDR2 FYNNEI. V gave up 4 bases and J gave up 0 bases, with 11 bases separating them. The CDR3 sequence is 15 residues long. The chain's CDR3 is CASSGGISSTDTQYF. CDR3 bases: TGTGCCAGCAGTGGCGGGATCTCTAGCACAGATACGCAGTATTTT.